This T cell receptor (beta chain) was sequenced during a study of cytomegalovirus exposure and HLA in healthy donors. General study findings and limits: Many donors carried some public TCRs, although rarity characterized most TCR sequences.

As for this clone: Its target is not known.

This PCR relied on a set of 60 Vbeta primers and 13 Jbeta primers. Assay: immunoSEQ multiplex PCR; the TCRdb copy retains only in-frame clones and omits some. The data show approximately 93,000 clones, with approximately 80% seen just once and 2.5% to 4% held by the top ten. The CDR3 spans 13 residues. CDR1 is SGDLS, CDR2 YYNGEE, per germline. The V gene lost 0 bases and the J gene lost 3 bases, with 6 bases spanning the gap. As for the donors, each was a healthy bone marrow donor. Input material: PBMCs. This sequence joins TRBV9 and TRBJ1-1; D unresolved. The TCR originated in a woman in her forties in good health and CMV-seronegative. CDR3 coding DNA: TGTGCCAGCAGCGTAGACCAGTACACTGAAGCTTTCTTT. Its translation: CASSVDQYTEAFF. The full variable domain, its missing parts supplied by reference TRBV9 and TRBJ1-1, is DSGVTQTPKHLITATGQRVTLRCSPRSGDLSVYWYQQSLDQGLQFLIQYYNGEERAKGNILERFSAQQFPDLHSELNLSSLELGDSALYFCASSVDQYTEAFFGQGTRLTVV.